These 7 T cell receptor beta chains were sequenced from one sample in a study of PD-L1 blockade in urothelial cancer. The time point denotes: pretreatment peripheral blood. The data were produced by immunoSEQ multiplex PCR, yet TCRdb's version contains in-frame clones alone and is incomplete. The profile shows about 52,000 clones, around 84% of them singletons. The specimen was PBMCs, collected around atezolizumab (anti-PD-L1) treatment. These receptors all come from a man in his fifties or sixties with urothelial cancer.

The CDR3 DNA reads as TGTGCCAGCAGCTTAGGGACAGGGGGCAATCAGCCCCAGCATTTT. This gives the protein CASSLGTGGNQPQHF. The chain combines TRBV14 with TRBJ1-5, with 10 bases lining up with TRBD1. Losses at the gene ends were 5 bases for V and 2 bases for J; bases not matched to a gene: 3. The CDR3 is made up of 15 amino acids. The V gene's germline CDR1 is SGHDN and CDR2 FVKESK. Combining the CDR3 with reference TRBV14 and TRBJ1-5 gives the whole variable domain EAGVTQFPSHSVIEKGQTVTLRCDPISGHDNLYWYRRVMGKEIKFLLHFVKESKQDESGMPNNRFLAERTGGTYSTLKVQPAELEDSGVYFCASSLGTGGNQPQHFGDGTRLSIL.

J is TRBJ2-5 and V is TRBV28, with 10 positions matching TRBD2. Germline V gene sequence: CDR1 MDHEN, CDR2 SYDVKM. The CDR3 sequence is 15 residues long. Germline trimming cut 3 bases from V and 5 bases from J; bases unmatched to any gene: 6. CDR3 DNA sequence: TGTGCCAGCAGTTTCCCAGCGGGAGGGCGGGAGACCCAGTACTTC. Translation gives CASSFPAGGRETQYF.

The chain combines TRBV27 with TRBJ1-2, with 9 bases fitting TRBD1. The CDR3 totals 14 residues. Losses at the gene ends were 6 bases for V and 5 bases for J; bases not matched to a gene: 7. The V gene's germline CDR1 is MNHEY and CDR2 SMNVEV (reference sequence). The chain's CDR3 is CASRGTGIKYGYTF. The CDR3 bases are TGTGCCAGCAGAGGGACAGGGATTAAGTATGGCTACACCTTC.

The chain recombines TRBV6-5 with TRBJ2-7; 8 nucleotides agree with TRBD1. J lost 2 bases, V lost 2 bases, and 2 bases had no gene match. Germline V lookup: CDR1 MNHEY, CDR2 SVGAGI. The CDR3 totals 14 residues. CDR3 sequence: CASSYRTGTYEQYF. The CDR3 bases are TGTGCCAGCAGTTACAGGACAGGGACCTACGAGCAGTACTTC.

The chain joins TRBV12-5 to TRBJ1-1, with TRBD1 matching over 12 bases. This CDR3 has 17 amino acids. Germline-derived CDR1 and CDR2 are LGHNT and FRNRAP. V shed 0 bases and J 3 bases; nucleotides not matched to a gene: 5. The CDR3 is CASGLVPGQGAHTEAFF. The CDR3 DNA follows: TGTGCTAGTGGTTTGGTTCCGGGACAGGGGGCTCACACTGAAGCTTTCTTT.

The chain joins TRBV18 to TRBJ2-1, with D possibly TRBD2 on 5 matching bases. The germline gives CDR1 KGHSH, CDR2 LQKENI. V was pared by 0 bases and J by 3 bases, with 12 bases between. This CDR3 is 16 amino acids long. CDR3 loop: CASSPPRTRIYNEQFF. DNA for the CDR3: TGTGCCAGCTCACCACCCCGAACTAGGATCTACAATGAGCAGTTCTTC.

This clone has a handful of counts. The rearrangement links TRBV7-9 to TRBJ1-2, with D tentatively TRBD1 (5 bases). Trimming removed 7 bases from V and 8 bases from J, with 17 bases in between. This CDR3 region has 13 residues. CDR1 SEHNR and CDR2 FQNEAQ come from the germline V gene (reference sequence). Written as DNA, the CDR3 is TGTGCCAGCAAAACCGGGACTGGTTTCGGCTACACCTTC. Translating gives CASKTGTGFGYTF.